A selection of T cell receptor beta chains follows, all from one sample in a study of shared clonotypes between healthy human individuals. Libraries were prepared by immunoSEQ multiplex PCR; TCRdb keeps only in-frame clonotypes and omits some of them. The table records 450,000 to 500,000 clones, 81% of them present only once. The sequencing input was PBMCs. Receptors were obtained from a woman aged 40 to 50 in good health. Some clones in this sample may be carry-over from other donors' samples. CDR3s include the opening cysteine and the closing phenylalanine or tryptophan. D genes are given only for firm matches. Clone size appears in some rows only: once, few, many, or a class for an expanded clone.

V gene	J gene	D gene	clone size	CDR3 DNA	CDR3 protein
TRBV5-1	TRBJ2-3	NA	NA	TGCGCCAGCAGCTTGGTGGAGGCAGATACGCAGTATTTT	CASSLVEADTQYF
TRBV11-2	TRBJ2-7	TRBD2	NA	TGTGCCAGCAGCCGAGCACTAGCGGGAGTCGAGCAGTACTTC	CASSRALAGVEQYF
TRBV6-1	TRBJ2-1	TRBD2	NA	TGTGCCAGCAGTGAAGTAGCGGGAGTAAGAATCTTC	CASSEVAGVRIF
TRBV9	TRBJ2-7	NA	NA	TGTGCCAGCAGCGTAACCTCGGGCTACGAGCAGTACTTC	CASSVTSGYEQYF
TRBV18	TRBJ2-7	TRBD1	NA	TGTGCCAGCTCGCAGTATGACAGGGGGCCCGAGCAGTACTTC	CASSQYDRGPEQYF
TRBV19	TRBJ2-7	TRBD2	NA	TGTGCCAGTAAGCAGCGGGCTAGCGGGTCCCCATGGGAGCAGTACTTC	CASKQRASGSPWEQYF
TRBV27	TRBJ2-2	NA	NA	TGTGCCAGCAGTTTAATTGGGAGTCACACCGGGGAGCTGTTTTTT	CASSLIGSHTGELFF
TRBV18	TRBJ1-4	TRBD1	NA	TGTGCCAGCTCACCAGGACAGGGGAATGAAAAACTGTTTTTT	CASSPGQGNEKLFF
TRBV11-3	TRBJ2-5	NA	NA	TGTGCCAGCAGCTTAGGGGTTAGCGAGGTACAAGAGACCCAGTACTTC	CASSLGVSEVQETQYF
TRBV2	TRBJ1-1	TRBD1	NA	TGTGCCAGCACGGGACAGGTTCCTGAAGCTTTCTTT	CASTGQVPEAFF
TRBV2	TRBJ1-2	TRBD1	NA	TGTGCCAGCAGAACCGGGACAGAATATGGCTACACCTTC	CASRTGTEYGYTF
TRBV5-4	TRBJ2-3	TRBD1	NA	TGTGCCACCAAACCGGGACAGAGCACAGATACGCAGTATTTT	CATKPGQSTDTQYF
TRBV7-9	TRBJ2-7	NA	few	TGTGCCAGCACCCCCCGTGGGCTGTCCTACGAGCAGTACTTC	CASTPRGLSYEQYF
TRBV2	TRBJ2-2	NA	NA	TGTGCCAGCAGTCTGAGGGTTGGGGAGCTGTTTTTT	CASSLRVGELFF
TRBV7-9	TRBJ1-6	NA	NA	TGTGCCAGCACCTCAGGACGGGATAATTCACCCCTCCACTTT	CASTSGRDNSPLHF
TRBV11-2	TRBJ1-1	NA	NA	TGTGCCAGCAGCTTAGGTACAAACACTGAAGCTTTCTTT	CASSLGTNTEAFF
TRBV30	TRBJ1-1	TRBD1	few	TGTGCCTGGAGCCGGGACAGGATGAACACTGAAGCTTTCTTT	CAWSRDRMNTEAFF
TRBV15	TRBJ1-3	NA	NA	TGTGCCACCAGCACCTGGGCCCATCCGGCCTCTGGAAACACCATATATTTT	CATSTWAHPASGNTIYF
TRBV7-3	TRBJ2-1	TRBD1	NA	TGTGCCAGCAGCCCGACAGGGATGAATGAGCAGTTCTTC	CASSPTGMNEQFF
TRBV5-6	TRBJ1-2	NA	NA	TGTGCCAGCAGCGGGACACCCTCCTATGGCTACACCTTC	CASSGTPSYGYTF
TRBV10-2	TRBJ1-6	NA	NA	TGCGCCAGCAGTGATTTAGGGGCCCTCCACTTT	CASSDLGALHF
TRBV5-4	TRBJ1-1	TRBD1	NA	TGTGCCAGCAGCTGGGGACAGTTGAACACTGAAGCTTTCTTT	CASSWGQLNTEAFF
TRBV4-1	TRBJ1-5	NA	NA	TGCGCCAGCAGCCTAAATATTGTCGGCAATCAGCCCCAGCATTTT	CASSLNIVGNQPQHF
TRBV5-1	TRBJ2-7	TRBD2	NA	TGCGCCAGCAGCTGGGGGACTAGCGGCTACGAGCAGTACTTC	CASSWGTSGYEQYF
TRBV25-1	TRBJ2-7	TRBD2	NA	TGTGCCAGCAGTCCGCCACCCGGGACTAGCGGGAGACTCTACGAGCAGTACTTC	CASSPPPGTSGRLYEQYF
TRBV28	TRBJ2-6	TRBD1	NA	TGTGCCGTTCCTGCGGCGACAGGGGGCTTCTCTGGGGCCAACGTCCTGACTTTC	CAVPAATGGFSGANVLTF
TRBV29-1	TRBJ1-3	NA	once	TGCAGCGCCTTGACTGGTTCCGGAAACACCATATATTTT	CSALTGSGNTIYF
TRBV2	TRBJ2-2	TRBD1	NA	TGTGCCAGCAGCGCAGACAGGGGCGGCGGGGAGCTGTTTTTT	CASSADRGGGELFF
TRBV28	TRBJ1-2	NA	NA	TGTGCCAGCAGTAAGCCAGGACGGTATGGCTACACCTTC	CASSKPGRYGYTF
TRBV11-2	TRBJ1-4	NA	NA	TGTGCCAGCAGCTTAGGTAGTGTCGGGGAAAAACTGTTTTTT	CASSLGSVGEKLFF
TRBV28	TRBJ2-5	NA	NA	TGTGCCAGCAGTCCCGGGGTAGGGGTGTACCAAGAGACCCAGTACTTC	CASSPGVGVYQETQYF
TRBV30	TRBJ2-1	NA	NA	TGTGCCTGGAGTCGGCAGACACATGGCAATGAGCAGTTCTTC	CAWSRQTHGNEQFF
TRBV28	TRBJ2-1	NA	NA	TGTGCCAGCAGTTTGAGTTGGGGGGTACGGAATGAGCAGTTCTTC	CASSLSWGVRNEQFF
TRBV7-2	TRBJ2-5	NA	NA	TGTGCCAGCAGCTTAATGCCAGCTCTGGCTCTGGGAGCCCAGTACTTC	CASSLMPALALGAQYF
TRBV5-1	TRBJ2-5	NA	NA	TGCGCCAGCAGCCCCTGGGGACTGTACCAAGAGACCCAGTACTTC	CASSPWGLYQETQYF